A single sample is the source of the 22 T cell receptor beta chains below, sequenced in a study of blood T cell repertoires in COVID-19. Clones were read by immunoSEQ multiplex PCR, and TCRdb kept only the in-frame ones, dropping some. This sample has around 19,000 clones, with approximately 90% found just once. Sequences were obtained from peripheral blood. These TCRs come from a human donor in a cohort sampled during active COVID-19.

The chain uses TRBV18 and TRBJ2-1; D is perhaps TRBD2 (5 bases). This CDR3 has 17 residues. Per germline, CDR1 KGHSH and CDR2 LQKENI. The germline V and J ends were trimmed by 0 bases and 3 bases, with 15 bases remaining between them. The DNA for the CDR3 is TGTGCCAGCTCACCACCGGAGACGGGATTATACTACAATGAGCAGTTCTTC. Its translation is CASSPPETGLYYNEQFF.

CDR3 in DNA: TGTGCCAGCAGCGGCACAGGGTGGGTCATTCAGTACTTC. Translating it yields CASSGTGWVIQYF. The rearrangement joins TRBV28 to TRBJ2-4; D is perhaps TRBD1 (6 bases). This CDR3 comprises 13 residues. CDR1 and CDR2 from the germline V gene are MDHEN and SYDVKM. V shed 6 bases and J shed 9 bases, with 15 bases lying between them.

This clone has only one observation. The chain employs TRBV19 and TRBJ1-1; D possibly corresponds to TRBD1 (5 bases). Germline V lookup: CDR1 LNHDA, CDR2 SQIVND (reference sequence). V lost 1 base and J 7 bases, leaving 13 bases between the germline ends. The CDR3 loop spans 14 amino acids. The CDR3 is CASSIGAGLGEAFF. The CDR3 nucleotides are TGTGCCAGTAGTATAGGAGCGGGGCTAGGTGAAGCTTTCTTT.

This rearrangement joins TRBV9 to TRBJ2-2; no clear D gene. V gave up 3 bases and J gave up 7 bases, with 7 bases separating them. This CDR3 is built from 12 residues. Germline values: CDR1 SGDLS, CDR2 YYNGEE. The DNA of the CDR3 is TGTGCCAGCAGCGAAACAATCGGGGAGCTGTTTTTT. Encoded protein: CASSETIGELFF.

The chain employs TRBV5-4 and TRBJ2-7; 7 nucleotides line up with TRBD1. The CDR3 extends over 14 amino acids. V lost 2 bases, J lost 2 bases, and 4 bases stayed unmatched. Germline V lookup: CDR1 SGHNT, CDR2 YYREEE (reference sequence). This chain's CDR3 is CASSLGQETYEQYF. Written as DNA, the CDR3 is TGTGCCAGCAGCTTAGGACAGGAAACCTACGAGCAGTACTTC.

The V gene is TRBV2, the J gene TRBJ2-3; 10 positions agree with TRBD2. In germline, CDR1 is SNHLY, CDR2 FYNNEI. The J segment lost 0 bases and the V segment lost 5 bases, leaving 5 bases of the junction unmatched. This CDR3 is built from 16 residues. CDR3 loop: CASSRRTSGSTDTQYF. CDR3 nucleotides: TGTGCCAGCAGTCGCCGGACTAGCGGTAGCACAGATACGCAGTATTTT.

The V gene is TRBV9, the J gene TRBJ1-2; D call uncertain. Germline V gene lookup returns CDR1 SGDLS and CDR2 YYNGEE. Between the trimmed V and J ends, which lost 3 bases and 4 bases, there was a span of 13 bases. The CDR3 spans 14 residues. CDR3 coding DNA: TGTGCCAGCAGCGACGTCAGCGTTCCCTATGGCTACACCTTC. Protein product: CASSDVSVPYGYTF.

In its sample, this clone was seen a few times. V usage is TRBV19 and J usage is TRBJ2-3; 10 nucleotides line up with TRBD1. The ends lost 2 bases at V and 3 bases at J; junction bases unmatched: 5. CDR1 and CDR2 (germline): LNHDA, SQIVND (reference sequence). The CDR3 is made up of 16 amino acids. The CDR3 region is CASSITPGQGTDTQYF. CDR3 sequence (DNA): TGTGCCAGTAGTATAACCCCGGGACAGGGGACAGATACGCAGTATTTT.

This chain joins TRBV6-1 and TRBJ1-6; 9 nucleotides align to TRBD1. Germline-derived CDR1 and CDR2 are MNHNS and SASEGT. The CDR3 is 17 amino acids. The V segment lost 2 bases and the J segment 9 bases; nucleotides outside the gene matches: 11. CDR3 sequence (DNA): TGTGCCAGCAGTGAAACTTTCCCCGGACAGGGGTTTTCACCCCTCCACTTT. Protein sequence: CASSETFPGQGFSPLHF.

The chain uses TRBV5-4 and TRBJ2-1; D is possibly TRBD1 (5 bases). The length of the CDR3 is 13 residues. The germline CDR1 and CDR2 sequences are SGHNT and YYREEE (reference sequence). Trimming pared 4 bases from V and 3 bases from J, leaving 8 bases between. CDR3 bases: TGTGCCAGCAGCATTGACAGCTACAATGAGCAGTTCTTC. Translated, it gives CASSIDSYNEQFF.

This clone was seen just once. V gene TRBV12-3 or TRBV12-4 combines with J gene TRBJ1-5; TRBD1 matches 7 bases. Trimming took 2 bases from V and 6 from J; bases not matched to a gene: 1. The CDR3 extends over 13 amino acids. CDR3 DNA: TGTGCCAGCAGTTTAACAGGGGCTCAGCCCCAGCATTTT. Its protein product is CASSLTGAQPQHF.

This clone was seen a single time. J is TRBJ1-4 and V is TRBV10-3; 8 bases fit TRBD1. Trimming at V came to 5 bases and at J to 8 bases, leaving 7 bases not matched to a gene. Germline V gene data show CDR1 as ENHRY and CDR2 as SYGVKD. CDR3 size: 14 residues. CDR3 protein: CAISRQGSSEKLFF. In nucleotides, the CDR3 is TGTGCCATCAGTCGACAGGGGTCTAGCGAAAAACTGTTTTTT.

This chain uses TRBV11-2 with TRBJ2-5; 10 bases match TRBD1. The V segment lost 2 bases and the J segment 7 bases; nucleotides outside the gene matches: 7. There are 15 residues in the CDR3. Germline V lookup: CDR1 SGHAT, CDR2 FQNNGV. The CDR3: CASSLSGTGVGTQYF. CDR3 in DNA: TGTGCCAGCAGCTTATCCGGGACAGGGGTTGGGACCCAGTACTTC.

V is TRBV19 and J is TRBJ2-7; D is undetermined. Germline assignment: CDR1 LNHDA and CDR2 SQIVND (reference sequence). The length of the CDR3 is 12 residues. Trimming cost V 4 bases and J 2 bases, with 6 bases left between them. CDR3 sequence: CASSSRTYEQYF. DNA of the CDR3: TGTGCCAGTAGTAGCAGGACCTACGAGCAGTACTTC. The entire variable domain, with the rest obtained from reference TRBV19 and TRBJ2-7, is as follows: DGGITQSPKYLFRKEGQNVTLSCEQNLNHDAMYWYRQDPGQGLRLIYYSQIVNDFQKGDIAEGYSVSREKKESFPLTVTSAQKNPTAFYLCASSSRTYEQYFGPGTRLTVT.

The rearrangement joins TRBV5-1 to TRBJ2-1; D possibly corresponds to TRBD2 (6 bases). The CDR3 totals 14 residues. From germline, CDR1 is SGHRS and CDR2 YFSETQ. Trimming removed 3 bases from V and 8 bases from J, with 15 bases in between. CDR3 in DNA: TGCGCCAGCAGCTCGGGAGCGGTCGTTGATGAGCAGTTCTTC. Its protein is CASSSGAVVDEQFF.

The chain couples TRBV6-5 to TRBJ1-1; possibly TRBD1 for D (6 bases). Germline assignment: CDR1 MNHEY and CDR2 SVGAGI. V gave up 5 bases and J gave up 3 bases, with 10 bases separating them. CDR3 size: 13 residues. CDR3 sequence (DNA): TGTGCCAGCAGTCTTACAGGGTACACTGAAGCTTTCTTT. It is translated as CASSLTGYTEAFF.

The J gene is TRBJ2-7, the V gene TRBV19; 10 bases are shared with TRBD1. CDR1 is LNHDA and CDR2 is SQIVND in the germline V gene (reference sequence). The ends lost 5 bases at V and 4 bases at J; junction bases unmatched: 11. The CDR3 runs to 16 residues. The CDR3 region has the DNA TGTGCCAGTAGTGCCAAATGGGGGACAGGGGTATACGAGCAGTACTTC. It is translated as CASSAKWGTGVYEQYF.

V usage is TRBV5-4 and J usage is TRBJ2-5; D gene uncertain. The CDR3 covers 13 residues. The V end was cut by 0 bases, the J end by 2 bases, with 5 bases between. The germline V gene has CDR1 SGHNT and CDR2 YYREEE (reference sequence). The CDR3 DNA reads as TGTGCCAGCAGCTTGGGAGTACAAGAGACCCAGTACTTC. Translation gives CASSLGVQETQYF. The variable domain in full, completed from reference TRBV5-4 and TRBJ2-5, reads ETGVTQSPTHLIKTRGQQVTLRCSSQSGHNTVSWYQQALGQGPQFIFQYYREEENGRGNFPPRFSGLQFPNYSSELNVNALELDDSALYLCASSLGVQETQYFGPGTRLLVL.

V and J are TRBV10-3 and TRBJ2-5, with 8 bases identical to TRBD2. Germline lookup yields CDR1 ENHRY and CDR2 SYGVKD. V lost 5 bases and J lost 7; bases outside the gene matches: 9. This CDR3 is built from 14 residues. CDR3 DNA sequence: TGTGCCATCAGTCGCCTGGGGGCGGGGGGGACCCAGTACTTC. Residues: CAISRLGAGGTQYF.

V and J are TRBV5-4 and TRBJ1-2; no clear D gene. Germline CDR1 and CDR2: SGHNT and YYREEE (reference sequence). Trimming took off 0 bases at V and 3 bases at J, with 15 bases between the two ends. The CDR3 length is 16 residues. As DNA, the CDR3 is TGTGCCAGCAGCTTGGACCTAACGCGGAAGGACTATGGCTACACCTTC. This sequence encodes CASSLDLTRKDYGYTF.

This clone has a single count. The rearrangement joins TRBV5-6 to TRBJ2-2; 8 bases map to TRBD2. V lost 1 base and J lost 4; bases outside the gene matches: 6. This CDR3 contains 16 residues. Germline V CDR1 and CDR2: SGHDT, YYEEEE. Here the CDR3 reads CASSLILAGVTGELFF. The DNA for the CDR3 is TGTGCCAGCAGCTTGATTCTAGCGGGCGTCACCGGGGAGCTGTTTTTT.

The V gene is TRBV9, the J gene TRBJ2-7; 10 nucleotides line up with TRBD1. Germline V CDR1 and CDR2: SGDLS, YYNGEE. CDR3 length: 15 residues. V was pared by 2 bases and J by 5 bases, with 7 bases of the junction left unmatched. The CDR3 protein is CASSVSGTGVNEQYF. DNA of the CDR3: TGTGCCAGCAGCGTTTCCGGGACAGGGGTAAACGAGCAGTACTTC.